This section outlines one T cell receptor beta chain sequence together with its context. This entry is derived from a study of blood T cell repertoires in COVID-19. Original analysis: Cell counts per sample came from amplifying reference gene primers. The protocol was immunoSEQ multiplex PCR, while the TCRdb copy is restricted to in-frame clones and leaves out a portion. The V and J calls and clone size were taken over from that table, and D and trimming were inferred from the DNA. The data contain approximately 270,000 clones, approximately 85% of them singletons. Losses at the gene ends were 1 base for V and 5 bases for J; bases not matched to a gene: 10. This CDR3 is built from 17 residues. CDR1 and CDR2 (germline): SGHNT, YENEEA.

Sequencing was carried out using peripheral blood. The chain is built from TRBV11-3 and TRBJ2-2; 7 bases agree with TRBD1. The sequence was obtained from a human donor with COVID-19, enrolled during active disease. The donor label of this sample is uncertain. The CDR3 here is CASSLGMTGSSTGELFF. Here the CDR3 DNA reads TGTGCCAGCAGCTTAGGAATGACAGGGAGTAGTACCGGGGAGCTGTTTTTT.